This entry lists 27 T cell receptor beta chains sequenced from one sample in a study of response to subunit inactivated influenza vaccine (dated by TCRdb to 2016 to 2019). Library creation used RT-PCR. Sequencer: Illumina HiSeq 2500. The public reads were reanalyzed by TCRdb: fastp trimming at Q25, MiXCR alignment, in-frame beta chains only. Each CDR3 protein gets just one entry, which takes the most common genes and DNA from the rows behind it. In all, the sample holds around 790,000 distinct CDR3 sequences, and about 20% of those were seen once. The ten largest clones take up 10% of the sample. This specimen was PBMCs from blood, taken approximately 5 days after vaccination. These receptor sequences come from a man aged 45-65 years who received an inactivated influenza vaccine. Donor details come from another sample of the same person, matched by shared clones.

This clonotype has more than one count but fewer than ten. The V and J genes are TRBV7-8 and TRBJ2-2, with a possible D match to TRBD2 (5 bases). Looked up from germline, CDR1 is SGHVS and CDR2 is FQNEAQ. This CDR3 has 17 amino acids. Deletions cut 0 bases from V and 5 bases from J, with 16 bases between. This CDR3 is CASSLASWAGGTGELFF. Here the CDR3 DNA reads TGTGCCAGCAGCTTAGCGAGTTGGGCAGGAGGAACCGGGGAGCTGTTTTTT.

This clonotype came up a few times. The chain couples TRBV7-9 to TRBJ2-7, with D possibly being TRBD2 (6 bases). The V and J ends lost 1 base and 0 bases respectively, with 13 bases between them. Germline CDR1 is SEHNR and CDR2 is FQNEAQ (reference sequence). CDR3 size: 16 residues. The CDR3 region has the DNA TGTGCCAGCAGCTTAGACGGGATCGGGGGCTCCTACGAGCAGTACTTC. This sequence encodes CASSLDGIGGSYEQYF.

This clonotype occurred a few times. The V and J genes are TRBV28 and TRBJ1-5, with D unresolved. From germline, CDR1 is MDHEN and CDR2 SYDVKM. Trimming stripped 6 bases from V and 11 bases from J, with 14 bases between. The CDR3 is 12 amino acids. DNA of the CDR3: TGTGCCAGCAGATCTAACCTGGGGTCCCAGCATTTT. This gives the protein CASRSNLGSQHF.

The chain has TRBV5-1 and TRBJ2-1; maybe TRBD2 (5 bases). Germline CDR1 is SGHRS and CDR2 is YFSETQ. CDR3 length: 15 residues. The V end was cut by 4 bases, the J end by 4 bases, with 15 bases between. The CDR3: CASSELTGNYNEQFF. The CDR3 DNA follows: TGCGCCAGCAGCGAACTAACCGGGAATTACAATGAGCAGTTCTTC.

This sequence joins TRBV5-1 and TRBJ2-5; 7 bases are a match to TRBD2. The CDR3 runs 15 residues. Germline lookup yields CDR1 SGHRS and CDR2 YFSETQ. V shed 0 bases, J shed 5 bases, and the junction held 7 bases outside the gene matches. The CDR3 DNA follows: TGCGCCAGCAGCTTGGTTTCTAGCGGTTGGGAGACCCAGTACTTC. Translating it yields CASSLVSSGWETQYF. The full variable domain, its missing parts supplied by reference TRBV5-1 and TRBJ2-5, is KAGVTQTPRYLIKTRGQQVTLSCSPISGHRSVSWYQQTPGQGLQFLFEYFSETQRNKGNFPGRFSGRQFSNSRSEMNVSTLELGDSALYLCASSLVSSGWETQYFGPGTRLLVL.

The chain recombines TRBV24-1 with TRBJ2-3; a possible D gene is TRBD2 (6 bases). This CDR3 region has 15 residues. Germline CDR1 reads KGHDR; CDR2 reads SFDVKD. V was shortened by 2 bases and J by 4 bases, with 12 bases between the two germline ends. CDR3 sequence: CATSDYPGAADTQYF. Here the CDR3 DNA reads TGTGCCACCAGTGATTATCCGGGAGCGGCAGATACGCAGTATTTT.

J is TRBJ2-1 and V is TRBV6-5; no clear D. This CDR3 region has 17 residues. The V gene lost 2 bases and the J gene lost 3 bases, with 17 bases spanning the gap. The germline V gene encodes CDR1 MNHEY and CDR2 SVGAGI. This CDR3 is CASSYRNERWIYNEQFF. The CDR3 nucleotides read TGTGCCAGCAGTTACCGGAACGAGAGGTGGATCTACAATGAGCAGTTCTTC.

Only a few counts were recorded for this clonotype. The chain employs TRBV5-1 and TRBJ2-5, with 10 bases identical to TRBD1. The CDR3 length is 16 residues. Germline lookup yields CDR1 SGHRS and CDR2 YFSETQ. Unmatched junction bases numbered 7, after V lost 3 bases and J lost 2 bases. Here the CDR3 reads CASSSGRDRGQETQYF. Written as DNA, the CDR3 is TGCGCCAGCAGCTCCGGCCGGGACAGGGGACAAGAGACCCAGTACTTC. The full variable domain, with the rest looked up from reference TRBV5-1 and TRBJ2-5, is KAGVTQTPRYLIKTRGQQVTLSCSPISGHRSVSWYQQTPGQGLQFLFEYFSETQRNKGNFPGRFSGRQFSNSRSEMNVSTLELGDSALYLCASSSGRDRGQETQYFGPGTRLLVL.

The rearrangement uses TRBV6-5 and TRBJ2-4; TRBD1 might be the D (6 bases). Germline-derived CDR1 and CDR2 are MNHEY and SVGAGI. Trimming cost V 4 bases and J 0 bases, with 10 bases left between them. CDR3 length: 15 residues. The CDR3: CASSWTDLAKNIQYF. DNA of the CDR3: TGTGCCAGCAGTTGGACAGATCTAGCCAAAAACATTCAGTACTTC.

This clonotype was detected only a few times. This chain connects TRBV5-1 to TRBJ2-3; D remains ambiguous. Trimming removed 2 bases at V and 1 base at J, with 11 bases between. The CDR3 runs to 15 residues. Looked up from germline, CDR1 is SGHRS and CDR2 is YFSETQ. CDR3 nucleotide sequence: TGCGCCAGCAGCTTTGAACACCCGCGCACAGATACGCAGTATTTT. Protein product: CASSFEHPRTDTQYF.

The table lists this clonotype with many counts. J is TRBJ2-5 and V is TRBV10-3; maybe TRBD1 (6 bases). There are 13 residues in the CDR3. Trimming left V 4 bases short and J 7 bases short, with 13 bases between. Germline CDR1 and CDR2: ENHRY and SYGVKD. The CDR3 DNA sequence: TGTGCCATCAGTGGACAGGCCGAAGGGACCCAGTACTTC. Its translation: CAISGQAEGTQYF.

This clonotype has more than one count but fewer than ten. The CDR3: CASSLERGRLKMNTEAFF. The CDR3 nucleotides are TGTGCCAGCAGCTTAGAAAGGGGGCGGCTGAAGATGAACACTGAAGCTTTCTTT. The V call is TRBV11-1, the J call TRBJ1-1, with 7 bases identical to TRBD1. This CDR3 region has 18 residues. Germline trimming cut 1 base from V and 0 bases from J; bases unmatched to any gene: 11. CDR1 is SGHAT and CDR2 is FQDESV in the germline V gene (reference sequence).

The chain uses TRBV20-1 and TRBJ2-5; TRBD1 or TRBD2 may be the D gene (5 bases each). The CDR3 totals 13 residues. V was pared by 6 bases and J by 2 bases, with 13 bases between. Germline V gives CDR1 DFQATT, CDR2 SNEGSKA (reference sequence). CDR3 region: CSAWMGEQETQYF. The DNA for the CDR3 is TGCAGTGCCTGGATGGGGGAGCAAGAGACCCAGTACTTC.

This chain connects TRBV10-3 to TRBJ2-2; D gene unclear. CDR1 and CDR2 (germline): ENHRY, SYGVKD. The CDR3 loop spans 14 amino acids. Between the trimmed V and J ends, which lost 8 bases and 0 bases, there was a span of 10 bases. Here the CDR3 DNA reads TGTGCCATCGGCGAAGTACCGAACACCGGGGAGCTGTTTTTT. Amino acids: CAIGEVPNTGELFF.

V and J are TRBV29-1 and TRBJ2-1; D ambiguous. Germline lookup yields CDR1 SQVTM and CDR2 ANQGSEA. The V end was cut by 1 base, the J end by 6 bases, with 10 bases between. This CDR3 is 13 amino acids long. CDR3 protein: CSVEGRSRNEQFF. CDR3 DNA sequence: TGCAGCGTTGAAGGTCGGAGCCGCAATGAGCAGTTCTTC.

The J gene is TRBJ2-7, the V gene TRBV7-2, with 12 bases that match TRBD2. CDR1 is SGHTA and CDR2 is FQGNSA in the germline V gene. Trimming removed 4 bases from V and 6 bases from J; junction bases left unmatched: 13. The CDR3 is 17 residues long. CDR3 protein: CASSSPTSGRGIAEQYF. In nucleotides, the CDR3 is TGTGCCAGCAGCTCCCCGACTAGCGGGAGAGGGATAGCCGAGCAGTACTTC.

This clonotype was seen a handful of times. This chain uses TRBV28 with TRBJ2-7, with TRBD2 as a possible D gene (6 bases). In germline, CDR1 is MDHEN, CDR2 SYDVKM. V was trimmed by 5 bases and J by 1 base, leaving 12 bases between them. This CDR3 is built from 14 residues. CDR3 region: CASSTAGSSYEQYF. CDR3 in DNA: TGTGCCAGCAGTACAGCGGGTTCTTCCTACGAGCAGTACTTC.

V gene TRBV7-2 combines with J gene TRBJ2-5, with D possibly matching TRBD1 (6 bases). Germline CDR1 SGHTA, CDR2 FQGNSA. This CDR3 has 15 amino acids. V was shortened by 4 bases and J by 3 bases, with 15 bases between the two germline ends. For the CDR3, the DNA is TGTGCCAGCAGCTCTGCCGGGACACCTAAAGAGACCCAGTACTTC. This codes for CASSSAGTPKETQYF. Supplemented by reference TRBV7-2 and TRBJ2-5, the full variable domain reads GAGVSQSPSNKVTEKGKDVELRCDPISGHTALYWYRQSLGQGLEFLIYFQGNSAPDKSGLPSDRFSAERTGGSVSTLTIQRTQQEDSAVYLCASSSAGTPKETQYFGPGTRLLVL.

This clonotype occurred a few times. This chain links TRBV5-6 with TRBJ2-1; D may be TRBD2 (5 bases). CDR3 length: 18 residues. Germline V gene sequence: CDR1 SGHDT, CDR2 YYEEEE. Deletions cut 0 bases from V and 0 bases from J, with 16 bases between. This chain's CDR3 is CASSLARKGLDSYNEQFF. DNA of the CDR3: TGTGCCAGCAGCTTGGCCAGGAAAGGACTGGACTCCTACAATGAGCAGTTCTTC.

This chain links TRBV7-3 with TRBJ2-1; 8 bases are a match to TRBD2. The CDR3 length is 14 residues. The trim removed 2 bases at V and 5 bases at J, leaving 2 bases unmatched. Germline V lookup: CDR1 SGHTA, CDR2 FQGTGA. Written as DNA, the CDR3 is TGTGCCAGCAGCTTACAACTAGCGGACAATGAGCAGTTCTTC. It specifies CASSLQLADNEQFF.

The chain uses TRBV10-3 and TRBJ1-1, with TRBD1 matching 7 bases. The ends lost 4 bases at V and 7 bases at J; junction bases unmatched: 6. The germline V gene has CDR1 ENHRY and CDR2 SYGVKD. The CDR3 extends over 13 amino acids. This CDR3 reads CAISAQGDNEAFF. The CDR3 nucleotides are TGTGCCATCAGTGCCCAGGGGGATAATGAAGCTTTCTTT.

This clonotype has more than one count but fewer than ten. The V and J genes are TRBV20-1 and TRBJ2-3, with D perhaps matching TRBD1 or TRBD2 (5 bases each). There are 14 residues in the CDR3. V was cut by 5 bases and J by 5 bases, with 17 bases left in between. Germline-derived CDR1 and CDR2 are DFQATT and SNEGSKA (reference sequence). The CDR3 is CSASRGGAEDTQYF. For the CDR3, the DNA is TGCAGTGCTTCCCGTGGGGGTGCTGAAGATACGCAGTATTTT.

The chain couples TRBV12-3 or TRBV12-4 to TRBJ1-5, with 8 bases fitting TRBD1. V was pared by 6 bases and J by 3 bases, with 7 bases of the junction left unmatched. The CDR3 covers 15 residues. In DNA, the CDR3 is TGTGCCAGCAGAGCAGGGGGCAGCGCCAATCAGCCCCAGCATTTT. Amino acid sequence: CASRAGGSANQPQHF.

The J gene is TRBJ2-1, the V gene TRBV15; 15 bases are shared with TRBD2. The CDR3 spans 15 residues. The J segment lost 6 bases and the V segment lost 3 bases, leaving 0 bases of the junction unmatched. Germline lookup yields CDR1 LNHNV and CDR2 YYDKDF (reference sequence). The CDR3 region has the DNA TGTGCCACCAGCAGGGGACTAGCGGGAGGCAATGAGCAGTTCTTC. Residues: CATSRGLAGGNEQFF.

As regards this clonotype: No conserved phenylalanine or tryptophan ends this CDR3, so it is likely a read error. The chain is built from TRBV29-1 and TRBJ2-5, with TRBD2 matching over 12 bases. Losses at the gene ends were 6 bases for V and 5 bases for J; bases not matched to a gene: 10. Looked up from germline, CDR1 is SQVTM and CDR2 is ANQGSEA. CDR3 length: 15 amino acids. The CDR3 coding sequence is TGCAGCGTGCAGACTAGCGGGGGATTTGTGGAGACCCAGTACCTC. This codes for CSVQTSGGFVETQYL.

The V gene is TRBV12-3 or TRBV12-4, the J gene TRBJ2-7; no clear D. The CDR3 covers 13 residues. Trimming cost V 7 bases and J 4 bases, with 14 bases left between them. CDR3 DNA: TGTGCCAGCAACTCACCTTCTAGTTACGAGCAGTACTTC. It codes for CASNSPSSYEQYF.

V is TRBV11-2 and J is TRBJ1-1, with D perhaps matching TRBD1 (6 bases). V gave up 5 bases and J gave up 3 bases, with 16 bases separating them. Germline V gives CDR1 SGHAT, CDR2 FQNNGV. This CDR3 comprises 15 residues. DNA for the CDR3: TGTGCCAGCAGCCCCGTCCCCAGGGGTGACACTGAAGCTTTCTTT. It specifies CASSPVPRGDTEAFF.